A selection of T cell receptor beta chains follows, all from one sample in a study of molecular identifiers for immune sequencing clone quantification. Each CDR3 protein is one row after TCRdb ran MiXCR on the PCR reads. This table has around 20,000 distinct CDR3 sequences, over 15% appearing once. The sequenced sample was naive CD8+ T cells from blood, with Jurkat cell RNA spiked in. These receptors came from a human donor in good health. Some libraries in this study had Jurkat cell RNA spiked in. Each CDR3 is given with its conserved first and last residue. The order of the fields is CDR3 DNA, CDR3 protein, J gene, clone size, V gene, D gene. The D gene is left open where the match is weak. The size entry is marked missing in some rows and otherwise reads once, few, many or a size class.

CDR3 DNA: TGTGCCAGCAGTTCCTCTGGAGAGCAGTACTTC
CDR3 protein: CASSSSGEQYF
J gene: TRBJ2-7
clone size: many
V gene: TRBV6-6
D gene: .

CDR3 DNA: TGCAGCGTCGAAAGACACGCCCGAGGGGACGAGCAGTACTTC
CDR3 protein: CSVERHARGDEQYF
J gene: TRBJ2-7
clone size: medium-sized
V gene: TRBV29-1
D gene: .

CDR3 DNA: TGTGCCAGCAGTTACTCGATCTCTGACAGCGCTAGCACAGATACGCAGTATTTT
CDR3 protein: CASSYSISDSASTDTQYF
J gene: TRBJ2-3
clone size: .
V gene: TRBV6-5
D gene: .

CDR3 DNA: TGCAGCGTCCCGGGACTAGCGGCTGGCTCCTACAATGAGCAGTTCTTC
CDR3 protein: CSVPGLAAGSYNEQFF
J gene: TRBJ2-1
clone size: medium-sized
V gene: TRBV29-1
D gene: TRBD2

CDR3 DNA: TGCAGTGCGGAAGGACAGGGCCCCGGTCAGCCCCAGCATTTT
CDR3 protein: CSAEGQGPGQPQHF
J gene: TRBJ1-5
clone size: many
V gene: TRBV20-1
D gene: TRBD1

CDR3 DNA: TGCGCCAGCAGCCAGGCGGGACAGATGAACACTGAAGCTTTCTTT
CDR3 protein: CASSQAGQMNTEAFF
J gene: TRBJ1-1
clone size: many
V gene: TRBV4-1
D gene: TRBD1

CDR3 DNA: TGTGCCAGCAGCTTATCGGCAGGAACGAGGGAGCGGTACTTC
CDR3 protein: CASSLSAGTRERYF
J gene: TRBJ2-7
clone size: .
V gene: TRBV7-6
D gene: .

CDR3 DNA: TGTGCCAGCAGTACAGGGACCAATCAGCCCCAGCATTTT
CDR3 protein: CASSTGTNQPQHF
J gene: TRBJ1-5
clone size: many
V gene: TRBV27
D gene: .

CDR3 DNA: TGCGCCAGCAGCCAAGGGACGGTCCGGGGGGGCGCGGACGAGCAGTACTTC
CDR3 protein: CASSQGTVRGGADEQYF
J gene: TRBJ2-7
clone size: medium-sized
V gene: TRBV4-3
D gene: TRBD2

CDR3 DNA: TGTGCCAGCAGGAAGGACAGTAATAATTCACCCCTCCACTTT
CDR3 protein: CASRKDSNNSPLHF
J gene: TRBJ1-6
clone size: many
V gene: TRBV2
D gene: .

CDR3 DNA: TGTGCCATCAGTGGTGAAGTGGCGGGCGCAACCACAGATACGCAGTATTTT
CDR3 protein: CAISGEVAGATTDTQYF
J gene: TRBJ2-3
clone size: medium-sized
V gene: TRBV10-3
D gene: .

CDR3 DNA: TGTGCCAGCAGCTCGGTACCGGGACTAAGCCCAGATACGCAGTATTTT
CDR3 protein: CASSSVPGLSPDTQYF
J gene: TRBJ2-3
clone size: many
V gene: TRBV7-8
D gene: TRBD2

CDR3 DNA: TGTGCCAGCAGTTTAGGAGGGACAGGGGGCGGTCAGCCCCAGCATTTT
CDR3 protein: CASSLGGTGGGQPQHF
J gene: TRBJ1-5
clone size: many
V gene: TRBV27
D gene: TRBD1

CDR3 DNA: TGTGCCAGCAGTTTCGGCAGCTACACCGGGGAGCTGTTTTTT
CDR3 protein: CASSFGSYTGELFF
J gene: TRBJ2-2
clone size: many
V gene: TRBV27
D gene: .

CDR3 DNA: TGTGCCAGCACCTCCGGGACTCGAGTTTGGGAGCAGTACTTC
CDR3 protein: CASTSGTRVWEQYF
J gene: TRBJ2-7
clone size: medium-sized
V gene: TRBV6-1
D gene: .

CDR3 DNA: TGTGCCAGCAGCGCCGGGACCGCAACTAATGAAAAACTGTTTTTT
CDR3 protein: CASSAGTATNEKLFF
J gene: TRBJ1-4
clone size: many
V gene: TRBV9
D gene: .

CDR3 DNA: TGTGCCAGCAGTTTGGGACTAGCGGGGGGCCGGGGGATCTTC
CDR3 protein: CASSLGLAGGRGIF
J gene: TRBJ2-1
clone size: many
V gene: TRBV12-3/TRBV12-4
D gene: TRBD2

CDR3 DNA: TGTGCCAGCAGTGTTGACGGCAACACTGAAGCTTTCTTT
CDR3 protein: CASSVDGNTEAFF
J gene: TRBJ1-1
clone size: .
V gene: TRBV2
D gene: .

CDR3 DNA: TGTGCCAGCAGTTTATTTAGCAATCAGCCCCAGCATTTT
CDR3 protein: CASSLFSNQPQHF
J gene: TRBJ1-5
clone size: many
V gene: TRBV28
D gene: .

CDR3 DNA: TGTGCCAGCAGCCCTAGCGGGAGTCTCTACGAGCAGTACTTC
CDR3 protein: CASSPSGSLYEQYF
J gene: TRBJ2-7
clone size: many
V gene: TRBV5-4
D gene: TRBD2

CDR3 DNA: TGTGCCAGTAGTGTCATGGGACAGGCCTACGAGCAGTACTTC
CDR3 protein: CASSVMGQAYEQYF
J gene: TRBJ2-7
clone size: many
V gene: TRBV19
D gene: TRBD1

CDR3 DNA: TGTGCCTGGAGTGAACTAGCCAAAAACATTCAGTACTTC
CDR3 protein: CAWSELAKNIQYF
J gene: TRBJ2-4
clone size: many
V gene: TRBV30
D gene: .

CDR3 DNA: TGTGCCAGCAGCAAACAGGGCATGTCCTACGAGCAGTACTTC
CDR3 protein: CASSKQGMSYEQYF
J gene: TRBJ2-7
clone size: many
V gene: TRBV6-5
D gene: .

CDR3 DNA: TGTGCCAGCAGCTTCAGGGCAAATCAGCCCCAGCATTTT
CDR3 protein: CASSFRANQPQHF
J gene: TRBJ1-5
clone size: many
V gene: TRBV13
D gene: .

CDR3 DNA: TGTGCCAGCAGCATATCGGGACAGGACTACGAGCAGTACTTC
CDR3 protein: CASSISGQDYEQYF
J gene: TRBJ2-7
clone size: many
V gene: TRBV7-6
D gene: TRBD1

CDR3 DNA: TGTGCCAGCAGCTCGGGACAGGCGTCTGGAAACACCATATATTTT
CDR3 protein: CASSSGQASGNTIYF
J gene: TRBJ1-3
clone size: many
V gene: TRBV7-6
D gene: TRBD1

CDR3 DNA: TGTGCCTCCCTGGGGAATGGCTACACCTTC
CDR3 protein: CASLGNGYTF
J gene: TRBJ1-2
clone size: once
V gene: TRBV28
D gene: .

CDR3 DNA: TGTGCCAGCAGCCAAGAGGGGGCAGGGGTCTCTGGGGCCAACGTCCTGACTTTC
CDR3 protein: CASSQEGAGVSGANVLTF
J gene: TRBJ2-6
clone size: medium-sized
V gene: TRBV4-2
D gene: .

CDR3 DNA: TGCGCCAGCAGGTTATCATCAGACATTCCTAACTATGGCTACACCTTC
CDR3 protein: CASRLSSDIPNYGYTF
J gene: TRBJ1-2
clone size: many
V gene: TRBV5-1
D gene: .

CDR3 DNA: TGTGCCAGCAGCGGGCCCTTGCCCCATGGCTACACCTTC
CDR3 protein: CASSGPLPHGYTF
J gene: TRBJ1-2
clone size: medium-sized
V gene: TRBV9
D gene: .

CDR3 DNA: TGCGCCAGCAGCTCGCCCGGCGGGGGGCGAGGAAACACTGAAGCTTTCTTT
CDR3 protein: CASSSPGGGRGNTEAFF
J gene: TRBJ1-1
clone size: many
V gene: TRBV5-1
D gene: .

CDR3 DNA: TGCGCCAGCAGTGAGTCCAATAGCGGGGCGGATACGCAGTATTTT
CDR3 protein: CASSESNSGADTQYF
J gene: TRBJ2-3
clone size: many
V gene: TRBV10-2
D gene: TRBD2

CDR3 DNA: TGTGCCTGGAGTGTACTATCAGGGGCTGCGAACACTGAAGCTTTCTTT
CDR3 protein: CAWSVLSGAANTEAFF
J gene: TRBJ1-1
clone size: many
V gene: TRBV30
D gene: .

CDR3 DNA: TGTGCCAGCAGCTTAGCACACTTCAGCAACTATGGCTACACCTTC
CDR3 protein: CASSLAHFSNYGYTF
J gene: TRBJ1-2
clone size: many
V gene: TRBV7-2
D gene: .

CDR3 DNA: TGTGCCAGCAGCTCAGGCCTAGTTGAGACCCAGTACTTC
CDR3 protein: CASSSGLVETQYF
J gene: TRBJ2-5
clone size: many
V gene: TRBV7-9
D gene: .

CDR3 DNA: TGCGCCAGCAGCCAAGAGGTGACTAGCGGCTACGAGCAGTACTTC
CDR3 protein: CASSQEVTSGYEQYF
J gene: TRBJ2-7
clone size: many
V gene: TRBV4-3
D gene: TRBD2

CDR3 DNA: TGTGCCAGCAGTTACCGGCTAGCGGGGGCCCCTACGGGCACAGATACGCAGTATTTT
CDR3 protein: CASSYRLAGAPTGTDTQYF
J gene: TRBJ2-3
clone size: many
V gene: TRBV6-6
D gene: TRBD2

CDR3 DNA: TGTGCCAGCAGCATCCAGAAGACTGAAGCTTTCTTT
CDR3 protein: CASSIQKTEAFF
J gene: TRBJ1-1
clone size: many
V gene: TRBV7-9
D gene: .

CDR3 DNA: TGCAGCGTCGTTGACCCGGGACAGCTTGGGGCCAACGTCCTGACTTTC
CDR3 protein: CSVVDPGQLGANVLTF
J gene: TRBJ2-6
clone size: medium-sized
V gene: TRBV29-1
D gene: TRBD1

CDR3 DNA: TGTGCCAGCAGTTGGCGGTTCCAAGAGACCCAGTACTTC
CDR3 protein: CASSWRFQETQYF
J gene: TRBJ2-5
clone size: many
V gene: TRBV25-1
D gene: .

CDR3 DNA: TGTGCCAGCACCGTCGGCGGAGGCACAGATACGCAGTATTTT
CDR3 protein: CASTVGGGTDTQYF
J gene: TRBJ2-3
clone size: many
V gene: TRBV9
D gene: .

CDR3 DNA: TGTGCCAGCAGCTTGGCCCTATTGGATACGCAGTATTTT
CDR3 protein: CASSLALLDTQYF
J gene: TRBJ2-3
clone size: few
V gene: TRBV5-6
D gene: .

CDR3 DNA: TGTGCCAGCAGCGTAGTGGCAGACACTGAAGCTTTCTTT
CDR3 protein: CASSVVADTEAFF
J gene: TRBJ1-1
clone size: many
V gene: TRBV9
D gene: .

CDR3 DNA: TGTGCCAGCAGCTTAGATTCCAGGGGGCCTGGCACAGATACGCAGTATTTT
CDR3 protein: CASSLDSRGPGTDTQYF
J gene: TRBJ2-3
clone size: many
V gene: TRBV7-9
D gene: TRBD1

CDR3 DNA: TGTGCCAGCAGCTACCCCCTCGGGACGAAGGGCCATGAGCAGTTCTTC
CDR3 protein: CASSYPLGTKGHEQFF
J gene: TRBJ2-1
clone size: many
V gene: TRBV11-2
D gene: .

CDR3 DNA: TGTGCCTGGAGTGTAAAGGGGCTGGGCAATCAGCCTCAGCATTTT
CDR3 protein: CAWSVKGLGNQPQHF
J gene: TRBJ1-5
clone size: few
V gene: TRBV30
D gene: .

CDR3 DNA: TGTGCCAGCAGTCACGTCGGTCAAGAGACCCAGTACTTC
CDR3 protein: CASSHVGQETQYF
J gene: TRBJ2-5
clone size: many
V gene: TRBV12-3/TRBV12-4
D gene: .

CDR3 DNA: TGTGCCAGCAGCTTAAATCCCGGACCTAATCAGCCCCAGCATTTT
CDR3 protein: CASSLNPGPNQPQHF
J gene: TRBJ1-5
clone size: many
V gene: TRBV7-3
D gene: .

CDR3 DNA: TGTGCCAGCAGCTTACGATCAGGGGGTATAACAGATACGCAGTATTTT
CDR3 protein: CASSLRSGGITDTQYF
J gene: TRBJ2-3
clone size: .
V gene: TRBV7-9
D gene: TRBD1

CDR3 DNA: TGTGCCAGCAGTCCGCTGGACAGGGGATACGAGCAGTACTTC
CDR3 protein: CASSPLDRGYEQYF
J gene: TRBJ2-7
clone size: many
V gene: TRBV27
D gene: TRBD1

CDR3 DNA: TGCAGCGTTGATAAGAACACCGGGGAGCTGTTTTTT
CDR3 protein: CSVDKNTGELFF
J gene: TRBJ2-2
clone size: many
V gene: TRBV29-1
D gene: .

CDR3 DNA: TGTGCCAGCAGTTTAGGGCTAGTGAGCTACGAGCAGTACTTC
CDR3 protein: CASSLGLVSYEQYF
J gene: TRBJ2-7
clone size: many
V gene: TRBV28
D gene: .

CDR3 DNA: TGCGCCAGCAGCTTGGCCTCGACTGAGAGCTCCTACGAGCAGTACTTC
CDR3 protein: CASSLASTESSYEQYF
J gene: TRBJ2-7
clone size: medium-sized
V gene: TRBV5-1
D gene: .